The 7 T cell receptor beta chains below all came from one sample that was sequenced in a study of human T cells and chemical hapten exposure. Sample time point: pre-sensitization, week 0. This sample's treatment: therapeutic diphenylcyclopropenone sensitization with weekly scalp DPC. TCRdb reprocessed the RACE reads via MiXCR and lists one record per CDR3 protein. The sample lists 300,000 to 450,000 distinct CDR3 sequences; around 5% were seen once. This material consisted of whole blood, taken in connection with sensitization to the hapten diphenylcyclopropenone (DPC). All receptors derive from a woman between 18 and 29 years old with alopecia areata. Some clones in this sample may be carry-over from other donors' samples.

This clonotype was counted at least ten times. J is TRBJ1-5 and V is TRBV10-3; the D gene is possibly TRBD1 (5 bases). V lost 8 bases to trimming and J lost 6 bases, with 26 bases between them. Per germline, CDR1 ENHRY and CDR2 SYGVKD. This CDR3 region has 17 residues. The CDR3 DNA reads TGTGCCATCTCCGCGGGGGACCCCAGAGGACAAGGTCAGCCCCAGCATTTT. It yields the protein CAISAGDPRGQGQPQHF.

This clonotype occurred a few times. The V and J genes are TRBV10-3 and TRBJ1-6; D is perhaps TRBD1 (6 bases). The CDR3 runs 14 residues. V lost 4 bases and J 7 bases, leaving 11 bases between the germline ends. Germline V gene data show CDR1 as ENHRY and CDR2 as SYGVKD. The CDR3 region is CAISVSRGNSPLHF. CDR3 sequence (DNA): TGTGCCATCAGTGTCAGCAGGGGAAATTCACCCCTCCACTTT.

This clonotype turned up a few times. CDR3 sequence (DNA): TGTGCCAGCAGCAAACATGGTGACAGGGGCGTCACAGATACGCAGTATTTT. This encodes CASSKHGDRGVTDTQYF. V usage is TRBV21-1 and J usage is TRBJ2-3; the D segment call TRBD1 is taken from the table without a DNA check. TRBV21-1 is assigned pseudogene status. The CDR3 totals 17 residues.

This clonotype was detected only a few times. This chain connects TRBV4-2 to TRBJ2-3; 12 positions match TRBD2. The junction had 5 bases not matched to a gene; V was cut back by 4 bases and J by 0 bases. CDR1 and CDR2 (germline): LGHNA, YNFKEQ. This CDR3 has 17 amino acids. DNA for the CDR3: TGTGCCAGCAGCCCTAGCGGGGGGGGCACGAGCACAGATACGCAGTATTTT. It encodes CASSPSGGGTSTDTQYF.

This clonotype has ten or more counts. The gene calls are TRBV12-3 or TRBV12-4 and TRBJ2-3; 8 bases line up with TRBD2. V lost 3 bases to trimming and J lost 4 bases; unmatched junction nucleotides: 3. This CDR3 comprises 14 residues. The CDR3 spells CASSFSGGADTQYF. CDR3 in DNA: TGTGCCAGCAGTTTCTCCGGGGGGGCAGATACGCAGTATTTT.

This clonotype was detected many times. This chain joins TRBV7-2 and TRBJ1-5; the D gene is possibly TRBD1 (5 bases). Per germline, CDR1 SGHTA and CDR2 FQGNSA. CDR3 size: 15 residues. Trimming cost V 3 bases and J 2 bases, with 11 bases left between them. CDR3 amino acids: CASSFGGSGNQPQHF. The DNA for the CDR3 is TGTGCCAGCAGCTTTGGGGGGTCTGGCAATCAGCCCCAGCATTTT.

The genes are TRBV25-1 and TRBJ2-3; 12 bases map to TRBD2. V dropped 10 bases and J dropped 5; count of bases not matched to a gene: 10. The CDR3 contains 15 residues. Looked up from germline, CDR1 is MGHDK and CDR2 is SYGVNS. The CDR3 region is CATGLAGYQGDTQYF. The DNA for the CDR3 is TGTGCCACCGGACTAGCGGGGTATCAGGGAGATACGCAGTATTTT. Looking up the rest from reference TRBV25-1 and TRBJ2-3 gives the full variable domain: EADIYQTPRYLVIGTGKKITLECSQTMGHDKMYWYQQDPGMELHLIHYSYGVNSTEKGDLSSESTVSRIRTEHFPLTLESARPSHTSQYLCATGLAGYQGDTQYFGPGTRLTVL.